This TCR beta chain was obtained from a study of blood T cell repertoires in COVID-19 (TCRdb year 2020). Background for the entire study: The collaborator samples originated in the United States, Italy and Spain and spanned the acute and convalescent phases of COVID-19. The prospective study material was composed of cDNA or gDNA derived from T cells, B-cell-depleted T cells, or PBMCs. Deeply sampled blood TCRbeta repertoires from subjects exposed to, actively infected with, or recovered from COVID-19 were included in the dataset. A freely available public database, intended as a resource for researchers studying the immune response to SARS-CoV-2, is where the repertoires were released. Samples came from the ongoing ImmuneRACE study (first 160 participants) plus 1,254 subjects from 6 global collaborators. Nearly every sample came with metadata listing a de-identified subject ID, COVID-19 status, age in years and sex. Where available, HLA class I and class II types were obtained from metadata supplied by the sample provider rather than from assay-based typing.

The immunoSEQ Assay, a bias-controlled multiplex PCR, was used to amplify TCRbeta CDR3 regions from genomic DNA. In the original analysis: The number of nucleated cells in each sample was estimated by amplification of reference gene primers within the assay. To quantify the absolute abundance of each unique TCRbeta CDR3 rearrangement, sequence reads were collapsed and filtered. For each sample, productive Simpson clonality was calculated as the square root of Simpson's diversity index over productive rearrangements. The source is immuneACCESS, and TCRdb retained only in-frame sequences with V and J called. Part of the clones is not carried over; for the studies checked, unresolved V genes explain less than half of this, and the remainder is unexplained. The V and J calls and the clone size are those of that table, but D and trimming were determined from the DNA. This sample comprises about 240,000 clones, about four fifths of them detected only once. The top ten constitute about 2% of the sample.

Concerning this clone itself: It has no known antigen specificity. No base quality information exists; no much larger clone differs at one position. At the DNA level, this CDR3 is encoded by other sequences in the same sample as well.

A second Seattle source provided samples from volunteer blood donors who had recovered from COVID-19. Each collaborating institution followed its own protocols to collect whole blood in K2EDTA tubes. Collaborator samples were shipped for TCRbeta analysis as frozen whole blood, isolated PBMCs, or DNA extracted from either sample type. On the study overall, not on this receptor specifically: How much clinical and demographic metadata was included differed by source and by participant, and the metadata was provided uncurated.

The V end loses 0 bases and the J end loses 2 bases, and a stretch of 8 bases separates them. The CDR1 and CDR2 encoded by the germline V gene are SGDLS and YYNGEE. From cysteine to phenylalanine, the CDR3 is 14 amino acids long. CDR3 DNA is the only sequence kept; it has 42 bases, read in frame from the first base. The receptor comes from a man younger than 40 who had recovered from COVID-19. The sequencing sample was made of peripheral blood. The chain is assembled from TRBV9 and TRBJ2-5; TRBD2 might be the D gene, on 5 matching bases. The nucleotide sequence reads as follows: TGTGCCAGCAGCGTAGCAGCGGTACAAGAGACCCAGTACTTC. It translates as CASSVAAVQETQYF.